This T cell receptor beta chain appears in the sequencing data of a study of CD8+ T cells in alopecia areata. General study findings and limits: Many expanded lesional clones persisted during tofacitinib (in both scalp and blood). Administration of tofacitinib significantly diminished scalp clonality and expanded CD8+ clones within the top 100. Because one nonresponder was included, the link of baseline CD8+ expansion to response is considered uncertain.

The treatment here: oral pan-JAK inhibitor, 5-10 mg twice daily. With respect to this clone: The antigen remains unidentified.

V was shortened by 6 bases and J by 6 bases, with 15 bases between the two germline ends. The V gene's germline CDR1 is KGHSH and CDR2 LQKENI. The length of the CDR3 is 14 residues. cDNA serving as the sequencing template came from extracted, reverse transcribed RNA. Data came from immunoSEQ multiplex PCR; TCRdb stores just in-frame clones and leaves some out. The table records hundreds of thousands of clones, nearly 60% of them present only once. The sequence came from a human donor with alopecia areata. The source material was CD4+ T cells sorted from blood, sampled at week 24, from a patient treated with tofacitinib. The rearrangement joins TRBV18 to TRBJ2-4; no definite D call. Written as DNA, the CDR3 is TGTGCCAGCTCTCCCCCCACGAGGAGAAACATTCAGTACTTC. It encodes CASSPPTRRNIQYF.